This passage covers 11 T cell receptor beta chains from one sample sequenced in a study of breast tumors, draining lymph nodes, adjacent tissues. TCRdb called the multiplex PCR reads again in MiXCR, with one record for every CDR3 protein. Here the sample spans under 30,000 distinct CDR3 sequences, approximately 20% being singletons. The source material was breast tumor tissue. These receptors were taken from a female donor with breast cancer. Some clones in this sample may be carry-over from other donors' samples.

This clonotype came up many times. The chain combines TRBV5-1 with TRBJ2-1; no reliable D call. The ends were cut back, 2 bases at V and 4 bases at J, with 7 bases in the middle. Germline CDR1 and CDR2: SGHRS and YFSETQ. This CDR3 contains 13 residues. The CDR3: CASSFDGYNEQFF. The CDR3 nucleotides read TGCGCCAGCAGCTTTGACGGATACAATGAGCAGTTCTTC.

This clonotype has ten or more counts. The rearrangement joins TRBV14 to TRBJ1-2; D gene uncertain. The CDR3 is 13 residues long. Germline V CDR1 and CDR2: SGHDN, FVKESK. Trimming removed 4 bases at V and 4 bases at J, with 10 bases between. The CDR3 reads CASSLRNSYGYTF. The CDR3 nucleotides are TGTGCCAGCAGCCTCCGCAACAGCTATGGCTACACCTTC.

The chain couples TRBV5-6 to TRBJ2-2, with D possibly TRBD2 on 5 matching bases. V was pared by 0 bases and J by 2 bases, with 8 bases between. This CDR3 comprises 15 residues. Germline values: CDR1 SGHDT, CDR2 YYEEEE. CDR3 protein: CASSLAGINTGELFF. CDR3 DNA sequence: TGTGCCAGCAGCTTGGCGGGAATAAACACCGGGGAGCTGTTTTTT.

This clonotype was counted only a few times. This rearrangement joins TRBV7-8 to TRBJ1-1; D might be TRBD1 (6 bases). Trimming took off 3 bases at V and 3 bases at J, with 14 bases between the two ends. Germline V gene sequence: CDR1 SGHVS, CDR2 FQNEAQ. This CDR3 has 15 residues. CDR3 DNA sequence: TGTGCCAGCAGCTTTAACGCGCACAGGGACACTGAAGCTTTCTTT. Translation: CASSFNAHRDTEAFF.

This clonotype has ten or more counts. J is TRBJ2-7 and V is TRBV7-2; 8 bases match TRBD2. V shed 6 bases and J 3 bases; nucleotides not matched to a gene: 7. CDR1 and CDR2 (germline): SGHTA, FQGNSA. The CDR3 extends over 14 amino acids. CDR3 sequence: CASRPSGSGYEQYF. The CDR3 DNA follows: TGTGCCAGCAGACCAAGCGGGAGCGGCTACGAGCAGTACTTC.

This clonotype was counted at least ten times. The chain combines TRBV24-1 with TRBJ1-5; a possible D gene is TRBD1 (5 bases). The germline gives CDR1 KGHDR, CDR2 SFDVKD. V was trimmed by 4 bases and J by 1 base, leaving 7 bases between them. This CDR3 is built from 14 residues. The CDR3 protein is CATSDRDSNQPQHF. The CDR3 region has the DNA TGTGCCACCAGTGACCGGGACAGCAATCAGCCCCAGCATTTT.

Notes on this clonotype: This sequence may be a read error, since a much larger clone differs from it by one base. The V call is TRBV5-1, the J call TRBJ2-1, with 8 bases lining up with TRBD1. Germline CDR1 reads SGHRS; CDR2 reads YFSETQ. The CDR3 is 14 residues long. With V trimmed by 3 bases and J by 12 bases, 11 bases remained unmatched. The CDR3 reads CASSYGQGRDGQFF. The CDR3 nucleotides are TGCGCCAGCAGCTACGGACAGGGTCGCGATGGGCAGTTCTTC.

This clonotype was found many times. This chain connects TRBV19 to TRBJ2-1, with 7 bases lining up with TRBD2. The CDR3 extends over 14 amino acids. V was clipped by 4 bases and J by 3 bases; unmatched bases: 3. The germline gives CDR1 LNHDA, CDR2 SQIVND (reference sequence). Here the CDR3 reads CASSRASGYNEQFF. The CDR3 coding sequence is TGTGCCAGTAGTAGAGCTAGCGGCTACAATGAGCAGTTCTTC.

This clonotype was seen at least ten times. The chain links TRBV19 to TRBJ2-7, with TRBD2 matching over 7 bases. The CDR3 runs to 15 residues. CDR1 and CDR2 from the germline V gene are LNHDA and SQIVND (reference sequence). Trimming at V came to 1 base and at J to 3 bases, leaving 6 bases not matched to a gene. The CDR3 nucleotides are TGTGCCAGTAGTATAGTCGAGCGGGGTGTCTACGAGCAGTACTTC. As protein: CASSIVERGVYEQYF.

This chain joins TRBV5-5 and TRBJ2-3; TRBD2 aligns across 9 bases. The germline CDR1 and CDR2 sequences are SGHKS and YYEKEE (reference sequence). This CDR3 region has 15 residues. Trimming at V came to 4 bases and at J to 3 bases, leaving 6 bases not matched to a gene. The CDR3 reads CASSPAGGGTDTQYF. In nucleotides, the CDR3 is TGTGCCAGCAGCCCAGCGGGAGGAGGGACAGATACGCAGTATTTT.

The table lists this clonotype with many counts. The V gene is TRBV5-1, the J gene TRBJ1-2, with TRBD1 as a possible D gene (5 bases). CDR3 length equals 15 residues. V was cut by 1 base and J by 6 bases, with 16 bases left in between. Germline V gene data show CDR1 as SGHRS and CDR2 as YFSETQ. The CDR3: CASSLYQGERDGYTF. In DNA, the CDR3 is TGCGCCAGCAGCTTGTATCAGGGAGAAAGAGATGGCTACACCTTC.